The rows below give T cell receptor beta chains drawn from one sample of a study of blood T cell repertoires in COVID-19. TCRdb keeps only in-frame clones here, not all; method: immunoSEQ multiplex PCR. This table holds more than 55,000 clones, roughly 80% found once. The specimen was peripheral blood. The origin of the receptors is a man aged 60-69 years with acute or convalescent COVID-19. Each CDR3 is given with its conserved first and last residue. The D gene is left open where the match is weak. The listing skips clone size in some rows; elsewhere it reads once, few, many or a size class.

J: TRBJ2-3; length: 18; V: TRBV2; D: TRBD2; size: few; DNA: TGTGCCAGCAGTGAACGGTTAGCGGGGGGGCGGGGCACAGATACGCAGTATTTT; CDR3: CASSERLAGGRGTDTQYF
J: TRBJ1-3; length: 14; V: TRBV6-1; D: NA; size: NA; DNA: TGTGCCAGCAGTGAATCGAGCTCTGGAAACACCATATATTTT; CDR3: CASSESSSGNTIYF
J: TRBJ2-7; length: 15; V: TRBV25-1; D: NA; size: NA; DNA: TGTGCCAGCAGTGAAAAAGGAGAAGGGGGCTACGAGCAGTACTTC; CDR3: CASSEKGEGGYEQYF
J: TRBJ2-7; length: 13; V: TRBV19; D: NA; size: once; DNA: TGTGCCAGTAGTGGCCGTCAGGGGACCGAGCAGTACTTC; CDR3: CASSGRQGTEQYF
J: TRBJ1-6; length: 15; V: TRBV7-9; D: TRBD1; size: NA; DNA: TGTGCCAGCAGCTCCCGACAGGGGGCTAGTTCACCCCTCCACTTT; CDR3: CASSSRQGASSPLHF
J: TRBJ2-7; length: 13; V: TRBV11-2; D: NA; size: NA; DNA: TGTGCCAGCAGCTTAACCATCGCGGGCGAGCAGTACTTC; CDR3: CASSLTIAGEQYF
J: TRBJ2-5; length: 14; V: TRBV24-1; D: NA; size: NA; DNA: TGTGCCACCAGTGATTTAACAGGCAGTGAGACCCAGTACTTC; CDR3: CATSDLTGSETQYF
J: TRBJ1-1; length: 15; V: TRBV9; D: TRBD1; size: few; DNA: TGTGCCAGCAGCGTCCTAGGACAGGGTCGAAGTTATGCTTTCTTT; CDR3: CASSVLGQGRSYAFF
J: TRBJ2-7; length: 16; V: TRBV11-2; D: NA; size: few; DNA: TGTGCCAGCAGCCCAGGGGTGGGGGATCTAGTGAAGGAGCAGTACTTC; CDR3: CASSPGVGDLVKEQYF
J: TRBJ2-1; length: 13; V: TRBV7-2; D: TRBD2; size: NA; DNA: TGTGCCAGCTCATGGGGGGGGAACAATGAGCAGTTCTTC; CDR3: CASSWGGNNEQFF
J: TRBJ1-1; length: 17; V: TRBV2; D: TRBD1; size: NA; DNA: TGTGCCAGCATCGATGGGTTGAGGGGGCTTAGGAACACTGAAGCTTTCTTT; CDR3: CASIDGLRGLRNTEAFF